The following is a T cell receptor (beta chain) sequence with its context. Antigen specificity is unknown. The CDR3 length is 14 residues. V dropped 1 base and J dropped 6; count of bases not matched to a gene: 2. CDR1 MGHDK and CDR2 SYGVNS come from the germline V gene. Genomic DNA, serving as template, underwent TCR beta VDJ and CDR3 profiling. TCRdb itself ran the reads through MiXCR, one entry per CDR3 protein. The sample has some 180,000 distinct CDR3 sequences, 35% to 50% seen once. The entry originates in a study of CD8+CD57+ T cells in acquired aplastic anemia. Study findings and constraints: Common to patients and controls were twenty-nine CD8+ CDR3 sequences.

The chain combines TRBV25-1 with TRBJ2-7; TRBD2 matches 11 bases. The TCR originated in a human donor in good health. What was sequenced was sorted CD4+, CD8+, or CD8+CD57+ T cells (not recorded which) from PBMCs. CDR3 sequence: CASSEFTSGGEQYF. The CDR3 DNA sequence: TGTGCCAGCAGTGAATTCACTAGCGGGGGCGAGCAGTACTTC.